A single count supports the clone carrying this T cell receptor (beta chain). What it binds is not known. This specimen comes from a study of cytomegalovirus exposure and HLA in healthy donors. The CDR3 has 14 amino acids. Germline V CDR1 and CDR2: LNHDA, SQIVND (reference sequence). Trimming cost V 3 bases and J 4 bases, with 12 bases left between them. General study points: A later look showed TCR association rates differing by HLA locus, highest for DRB1 and lowest for HLA-C.

The PCR was carried out with 60 Vbeta primers and 13 Jbeta primers. TCRdb keeps only in-frame clones here, not all; method: immunoSEQ multiplex PCR. This table has 130,000 or so clones, roughly 77% appearing once. The chain uses TRBV19 and TRBJ1-2; a possible D gene is TRBD1 (5 bases). This TCR was sampled from a man aged 30 to 39 in good health and CMV-seronegative. Sequencing input: PBMCs. This chain's CDR3 is CASSISGGRYGYTF. The CDR3 nucleotides are TGTGCCAGTAGTATTTCCGGGGGACGCTATGGCTACACCTTC.